This TCR beta chain was recorded in a study of T-cell reconstitution after alpha-beta-depleted transplantation in children. Researchers prepared the TCRbeta library using unique molecular identifiers, the study reports. TCRdb used MiXCR to reprocess the PCR reads, holding one entry per CDR3 protein. The sample includes about 240,000 distinct CDR3 sequences, about 26% seen only once; the top ten take 2% to 3%. V lost 2 bases, J lost 0 bases, and 5 bases stayed unmatched. The CDR3 spans 17 residues. Germline CDR1 reads DFQATT; CDR2 reads SNEGSKA (reference sequence). This clonotype was recorded at least ten times.

The chain links TRBV20-1 to TRBJ2-6; 9 positions agree with TRBD1. Source: PBMCs, taken before TCRalphabeta/CD19-depleted stem cell transplant. The receptor was derived from a girl aged 2 to 9 with Fanconi anemia, due to receive a stem cell transplant. CDR3 sequence (DNA): TGCAGTGCTAGAACGGGACAGGGCCTCTCTGGGGCCAACGTCCTGACTTTC. It translates to CSARTGQGLSGANVLTF.